What follows are 11 T cell receptor beta chains derived from one specimen sequenced in a study of shared clonotypes between healthy human individuals. Profiled with immunoSEQ multiplex PCR; TCRdb holds only in-frame clones, not every one. The sample lists some 790,000 clones; about two thirds were seen once. Sequenced material: memory CD4+ T cells sorted from blood. Subset given: CD45RA-negative fraction. These receptors came from a woman aged 25-40 years in good health.

As regards this clone: A much larger clone differs by one base, so this may be a read error. The chain couples TRBV5-1 to TRBJ1-1, with unresolved D. The germline V gene encodes CDR1 SGHRS and CDR2 YFSETQ. V was clipped by 0 bases and J by 0 bases, with 12 bases between them. The CDR3 is 16 residues long. In DNA form, the CDR3 reads TGCGCCAGCAGCTTGGCGGCGGGAGATATGAACACTGAAGCTTTCTTT. Encoded protein: CASSLAAGDMNTEAFF. The entire variable domain, with the rest obtained from reference TRBV5-1 and TRBJ1-1, is as follows: KAGVTQTPRYLIKTRGQQVTLSCSPISGHRSVSWYQQTPGQGLQFLFEYFSETQRNKGNFPGRFSGRQFSNSRSEMNVSTLELGDSALYLCASSLAAGDMNTEAFFGQGTRLTVV.

The chain combines TRBV5-6 with TRBJ1-1; D uncertain. V lost 6 bases and J 0 bases, leaving 6 bases between the germline ends. CDR3 length: 12 amino acids. Germline V gene sequence: CDR1 SGHDT, CDR2 YYEEEE. As DNA, the CDR3 is TGTGCCAGCAAGCGTCTGAACACTGAAGCTTTCTTT. It codes for CASKRLNTEAFF.

The rearrangement joins TRBV5-4 to TRBJ2-5; 12 bases map to TRBD2. V lost 4 bases to trimming and J lost 5 bases; unmatched junction nucleotides: 9. CDR3 length: 16 amino acids. CDR1 SGHNT and CDR2 YYREEE come from the germline V gene (reference sequence). This chain's CDR3 is CASSPPGLAGTETQYF. In DNA, the CDR3 is TGTGCCAGCAGCCCACCCGGACTAGCGGGAACGGAGACCCAGTACTTC.

The table lists this clone with a few counts. V is TRBV6-4 and J is TRBJ2-3, with TRBD2 identical over 7 bases. The germline CDR1 and CDR2 sequences are MRHNA and SNTAGT. V gave up 4 bases and J gave up 5 bases; unmatched junction bases: 9. There are 15 residues in the CDR3. The CDR3 loop is CASSVSAGEGDTQYF. CDR3 coding DNA: TGTGCCAGCAGTGTCAGCGCCGGGGAGGGAGATACGCAGTATTTT.

The rearrangement uses TRBV25-1 and TRBJ2-1; the D is unclear. Deletions cut 2 bases from V and 1 base from J, with 12 bases between. This CDR3 has 16 amino acids. Germline CDR1 is MGHDK and CDR2 is SYGVNS. CDR3 DNA: TGTGCCAGCAGTGAAGTAAACTTAGGGTCCTACAATGAGCAGTTCTTC. Translating it yields CASSEVNLGSYNEQFF. Combining the CDR3 with reference TRBV25-1 and TRBJ2-1 gives the whole variable domain EADIYQTPRYLVIGTGKKITLECSQTMGHDKMYWYQQDPGMELHLIHYSYGVNSTEKGDLSSESTVSRIRTEHFPLTLESARPSHTSQYLCASSEVNLGSYNEQFFGPGTRLTVL.

This clone is a singleton in its sample. This chain connects TRBV4-2 to TRBJ1-1; D not resolved. From germline, CDR1 is LGHNA and CDR2 YNFKEQ. V shed 0 bases and J shed 1 base, with 6 bases lying between them. The CDR3 covers 14 residues. The CDR3 sequence: CASSQDFRNTEAFF. Written as DNA, the CDR3 is TGTGCCAGCAGCCAAGACTTCAGGAACACTGAAGCTTTCTTT.

The J gene is TRBJ1-4, the V gene TRBV2, with a tentative D call TRBD1 (5 bases). The germline gives CDR1 SNHLY, CDR2 FYNNEI. V lost 4 bases, J lost 4 bases, and 10 bases lay in between. The CDR3 extends over 14 amino acids. This chain's CDR3 is CASSGEQVNEKLFF. The DNA for the CDR3 is TGTGCCAGCAGTGGAGAACAGGTTAATGAAAAACTGTTTTTT.

The rearrangement links TRBV5-1 to TRBJ2-6, with D unclear. This CDR3 is built from 19 residues. With 4 bases removed from V and 0 bases from J, the gap between germline ends came to 20 bases. Germline V CDR1 and CDR2: SGHRS, YFSETQ. The CDR3 nucleotides read TGCGCCAGCAGCCGCTCAACAGCGACTCGTAACTCTGGGGCCAACGTCCTGACTTTC. Encoded protein: CASSRSTATRNSGANVLTF.

The chain has TRBV4-3 and TRBJ2-6; perhaps TRBD1 as D (6 bases). Germline V gives CDR1 LGHNA, CDR2 YSLEER. The V end lost 4 bases, the J end lost 0 bases, and 10 bases lay between the germline ends. The CDR3 sequence is 16 residues long. The CDR3 loop reads CASSRTQGSGANVLTF. The CDR3 coding sequence is TGCGCCAGCAGCCGCACACAGGGCTCTGGGGCCAACGTCCTGACTTTC.

The table lists this clone with a few counts. The rearrangement joins TRBV11-2 to TRBJ2-5; 8 nucleotides line up with TRBD1. CDR1 SGHAT and CDR2 FQNNGV come from the germline V gene. Losses at the gene ends were 5 bases for V and 4 bases for J; bases not matched to a gene: 6. The CDR3 length is 14 residues. The CDR3, as DNA: TGTGCCAGCAGCCCCCAGACAGGGGTAGAGACCCAGTACTTC. Translated: CASSPQTGVETQYF.

This chain joins TRBV20-1 and TRBJ1-4; no reliable D call. The CDR3 runs to 11 residues. The V end was cut by 6 bases, the J end by 9 bases, with 11 bases between. From germline, CDR1 is DFQATT and CDR2 SNEGSKA (reference sequence). The chain's CDR3 is CSAADLKKLFF. CDR3 nucleotides: TGCAGTGCAGCAGACCTGAAAAAACTGTTTTTT.